The 4 T cell receptor beta chains given below trace back to one sample, sequenced in a study of blood T cells in healthy people across ages. A J-beta primer mix and a sample-barcoded 5' primer were used in a second PCR of roughly 6 to 12 cycles. TCRdb analysed the 5' RACE reads with MiXCR anew, one entry per CDR3 protein. Altogether fewer than 1.5 million distinct CDR3 sequences are present, about 43% being singletons, with the ten largest covering roughly 7.9%. Sequenced sample: blood. All receptors derive from a young woman in good health.

V and J are TRBV10-1 and TRBJ2-7, with TRBD2 as a possible D gene (5 bases). The J call may be wrong; the DNA end is better matched by TRBJ2-5. Germline V lookup: CDR1 WNHNN, CDR2 SYGVQD (reference sequence). The CDR3 runs 13 residues. This CDR3 is CASSGVGEETQYF. The CDR3 DNA reads as TGCGCCAGCAGTGGGGTCGGGGAAGAGACCCAGTACTTC.

This clonotype was seen a few times. The chain is built from TRBV29-1 and TRBJ2-6, with unresolved D. The CDR3 contains 14 residues. CDR1 is SQVTM, CDR2 ANQGSEA, per germline. V was cut by 1 base and J by 2 bases, with 6 bases left in between. The CDR3 DNA sequence: TGCAGCGTTGAAGGGCTACCTGGGGCCAACGTCCTGACTTTC. Translating it yields CSVEGLPGANVLTF.

The gene calls are TRBV7-2 and TRBJ2-7, with 7 bases lining up with TRBD2. With V trimmed by 5 bases and J by 0 bases, 13 bases remained unmatched. The CDR3 consists of 17 residues. Per the germline V gene, CDR1 is SGHTA and CDR2 is FQGNSA. The CDR3 is CASSPRGSGMSSYEQYF. In DNA form, the CDR3 reads TGTGCCAGCAGCCCCCGAGGAAGCGGGATGAGCTCCTACGAGCAGTACTTC.

The chain employs TRBV5-5 and TRBJ2-1, with TRBD2 matching 14 bases. The CDR3 covers 18 residues. Trimming cost V 4 bases and J 4 bases; bases outside gene matches: 10. Germline loops: CDR1 SGHKS, CDR2 YYEKEE (reference sequence). The chain's CDR3 is CASSPKGLAGVYYNEQFF. In nucleotides, the CDR3 is TGTGCCAGCAGCCCAAAGGGACTAGCGGGAGTTTATTACAATGAGCAGTTCTTC.